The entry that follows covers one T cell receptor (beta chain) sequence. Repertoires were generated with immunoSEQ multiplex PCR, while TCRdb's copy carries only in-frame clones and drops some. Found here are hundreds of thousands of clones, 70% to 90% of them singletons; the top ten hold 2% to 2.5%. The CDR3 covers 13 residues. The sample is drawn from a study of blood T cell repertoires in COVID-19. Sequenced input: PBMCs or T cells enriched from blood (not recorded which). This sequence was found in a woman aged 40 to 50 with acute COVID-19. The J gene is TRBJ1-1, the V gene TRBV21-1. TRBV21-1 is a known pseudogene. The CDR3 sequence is CASSGEGNTEAFF. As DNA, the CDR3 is TGTGCCAGCTCGGGGGAAGGGAACACTGAAGCTTTCTTT.